The 25 T cell receptor beta chains below come from one sample, sequenced in a study of early T cells in non-severe SARS-CoV-2 infection. In TCRdb, the 5' RACE reads were re-called with MiXCR into one record per CDR3 protein. Of tens of thousands of distinct CDR3 sequences in the sample, under 15% were seen once. Sample: whole blood. Receptor source: an adult who was a healthcare worker with PCR-confirmed SARS-CoV-2 infection or an uninfected control (not recorded which).

This clonotype was observed a few times. The CDR3 bases are TGTGCCAGCAGCCAGGGGACCGCGAGCTCCTACGAGCAGTACTTC. It yields the protein CASSQGTASSYEQYF. This sequence joins TRBV4-2 and TRBJ2-7, with D perhaps TRBD1 or TRBD2 (5 bases each). The germline V and J ends were trimmed by 3 bases and 0 bases, with 12 bases remaining between them. CDR3 length equals 15 residues. Germline CDR1 LGHNA, CDR2 YNFKEQ.

The chain employs TRBV6-5 and TRBJ2-1; 8 nucleotides match TRBD2. Per germline, CDR1 MNHEY and CDR2 SVGAGI. The CDR3 runs 15 residues. J gave up 0 bases and V 6 bases, and 4 bases lay outside the gene matches. The chain's CDR3 is CASSQSGSSYNEQFF. The CDR3 DNA reads TGTGCCAGCAGCCAAAGCGGGAGCTCCTACAATGAGCAGTTCTTC.

This clonotype was recorded a few times. This rearrangement joins TRBV6-4 to TRBJ2-1, with a tentative D call TRBD2 (7 bases). Germline values: CDR1 MRHNA, CDR2 SNTAGT. This CDR3 is 15 amino acids long. V lost 0 bases to trimming and J lost 6 bases, with 12 bases between them. CDR3 amino acids: CASSDSRGGSNEQFF. CDR3 DNA sequence: TGTGCCAGCAGTGACTCGAGGGGGGGCTCCAATGAGCAGTTCTTC.

This clonotype showed up just a few times. V and J are TRBV7-9 and TRBJ1-5, with D unclear. V lost 5 bases and J lost 4, with 12 bases in between. The CDR3 spans 14 residues. The germline V gene encodes CDR1 SEHNR and CDR2 FQNEAQ (reference sequence). The DNA of the CDR3 is TGTGCCAGCAGCCCGCCCGGACGGAATCAGCCCCAGCATTTT. Its translation is CASSPPGRNQPQHF.

The chain joins TRBV12-3 or TRBV12-4 to TRBJ1-1; D is possibly TRBD1 (6 bases). V was cut by 8 bases and J by 7 bases, with 17 bases left in between. This CDR3 comprises 13 residues. CDR3 sequence: CASCPGAPFEAFF. DNA for the CDR3: TGTGCCAGCTGTCCGGGGGCCCCATTTGAAGCTTTCTTT.

This clonotype was seen a few times. The V call is TRBV6-5, the J call TRBJ2-3; perhaps TRBD1 as D (5 bases). Germline V gene data show CDR1 as MNHEY and CDR2 as SVGAGI. V dropped 6 bases and J dropped 3 bases, with 10 bases sitting between them. The CDR3 length is 13 residues. CDR3 in amino acids: CASSQGITDTQYF. The CDR3 DNA sequence: TGTGCCAGCAGCCAGGGCATTACAGATACGCAGTATTTT.

The rearrangement links TRBV20-1 to TRBJ2-1; possible D gene TRBD2, 6 bases. The V gene's germline CDR1 is DFQATT and CDR2 SNEGSKA (reference sequence). Trimming stripped 3 bases from V and 7 bases from J, with 19 bases between. This CDR3 has 15 residues. CDR3 residues: CSASLGPGERNEQFF. The CDR3 nucleotides read TGCAGTGCTAGTCTCGGTCCGGGGGAACGAAATGAGCAGTTCTTC.

This clonotype turned up a few times. The chain links TRBV19 to TRBJ2-7, with 7 bases identical to TRBD2. CDR1 and CDR2 from the germline V gene are LNHDA and SQIVND (reference sequence). The CDR3 is made up of 13 amino acids. V dropped 6 bases and J dropped 3; count of bases not matched to a gene: 5. This CDR3 reads CASSPSGNYEQYF. The CDR3, as DNA: TGTGCCAGTAGCCCCAGCGGGAACTACGAGCAGTACTTC.

This chain joins TRBV10-1 and TRBJ2-6; D gene uncertain. The CDR3 is 15 amino acids. Trimming removed 3 bases from V and 0 bases from J, with 6 bases in between. Germline V gene lookup returns CDR1 WNHNN and CDR2 SYGVQD (reference sequence). The DNA of the CDR3 is TGCGCCAGCAGTGACAGCTTCTCTGGGGCCAACGTCCTGACTTTC. This gives the protein CASSDSFSGANVLTF.

This chain connects TRBV29-1 to TRBJ2-3, with TRBD1 matching 9 bases. With 5 bases clipped from V and 2 bases from J, the junction kept 8 bases outside the gene matches. Looked up from germline, CDR1 is SQVTM and CDR2 is ANQGSEA. The CDR3 runs 15 residues. The CDR3 nucleotides are TGCAGCGTTTTCCCCGGGACAGGGAACACAGATACGCAGTATTTT. Encoded protein: CSVFPGTGNTDTQYF.

This clonotype has a handful of counts. The CDR3 DNA reads TGTGCCATCAAGTCCGGGGCTCAAGAGACCCAGTACTTC. Translating it yields CAIKSGAQETQYF. V and J are TRBV10-3 and TRBJ2-5, with D perhaps TRBD1 or TRBD2 (5 bases each). The germline gives CDR1 ENHRY, CDR2 SYGVKD. V shed 7 bases and J shed 2 bases, with 11 bases lying between them. The CDR3 totals 13 residues.

The sample holds many counts of this clonotype. The CDR3 coding sequence is TGCAGTGTCCTTAAGGACCTAAATCCCAACGAGCAGTACTTC. Translating it yields CSVLKDLNPNEQYF. This chain connects TRBV20-1 to TRBJ2-7; D not resolved. This CDR3 contains 14 residues. Trimming removed 7 bases from V and 5 bases from J, with 21 bases in between. Germline V gene sequence: CDR1 DFQATT, CDR2 SNEGSKA (reference sequence).

This clonotype showed up just a few times. The chain has TRBV20-1 and TRBJ2-3; 14 bases fit TRBD2. Germline-derived CDR1 and CDR2 are DFQATT and SNEGSKA (reference sequence). The trim removed 3 bases at V and 2 bases at J, leaving 1 base unmatched. The CDR3 extends over 15 amino acids. Here the CDR3 reads CSARGLAGVTDTQYF. DNA of the CDR3: TGCAGTGCTAGGGGACTAGCGGGAGTCACAGATACGCAGTATTTT.

J is TRBJ1-2 and V is TRBV7-9, with D tentatively TRBD1 (6 bases). The germline CDR1 and CDR2 sequences are SEHNR and FQNEAQ (reference sequence). Between the trimmed V and J ends, which lost 2 bases and 6 bases, there was a span of 13 bases. This CDR3 is built from 14 residues. CDR3: CASSLWDTGNGYTF. CDR3 nucleotide sequence: TGTGCCAGCAGCTTATGGGACACAGGGAATGGCTACACCTTC.

This clonotype came up many times. The chain is built from TRBV11-2 and TRBJ2-1, with TRBD1 as a possible D gene (5 bases). The germline V gene encodes CDR1 SGHAT and CDR2 FQNNGV. The V end was cut by 2 bases, the J end by 8 bases, with 13 bases between. This CDR3 region has 14 residues. The CDR3 DNA sequence: TGTGCCAGCAGCTTAATGCCTCGCAGGGATGAGCAGTTCTTC. Its protein is CASSLMPRRDEQFF.

The chain employs TRBV6-2 or TRBV6-3 and TRBJ2-7; possibly TRBD2 for D (5 bases). This CDR3 spans 12 amino acids. The germline CDR1 and CDR2 sequences are MNHEY and SVGEGT. V gave up 2 bases and J gave up 6 bases, with 8 bases separating them. The CDR3 coding sequence is TGTGCCAGCAGTTACCCGCGGGTCGAGCAGTACTTC. Its translation is CASSYPRVEQYF.

Ten or more counts support this clonotype. The V call is TRBV29-1, the J call TRBJ1-4; unclear D gene. Germline V gene data show CDR1 as SQVTM and CDR2 as ANQGSEA. Trimming cost V 4 bases and J 0 bases, with 9 bases left between them. The CDR3 is 14 residues long. The CDR3 reads CSVGRRATNEKLFF. In DNA, the CDR3 is TGCAGCGTTGGGAGGAGGGCAACTAATGAAAAACTGTTTTTT.

This clonotype showed up just a few times. The chain is built from TRBV29-1 and TRBJ2-3; possible D gene TRBD1, 6 bases. The germline gives CDR1 SQVTM, CDR2 ANQGSEA. V gave up 5 bases and J gave up 2 bases, with 17 bases separating them. The CDR3 spans 15 residues. Here the CDR3 DNA reads TGCAGCGTTCCGCCAACAGGGTGGTACACAGATACGCAGTATTTT. The encoded protein is CSVPPTGWYTDTQYF.

The rearrangement links TRBV9 to TRBJ2-2; possible D gene TRBD1, 5 bases. This CDR3 has 13 amino acids. Germline V gives CDR1 SGDLS, CDR2 YYNGEE. V lost 4 bases, J lost 3 bases, and 7 bases lay in between. The CDR3 loop is CASSTQDTGELFF. CDR3 in DNA: TGTGCCAGCAGCACACAGGACACCGGGGAGCTGTTTTTT. The entire variable domain, with the rest obtained from reference TRBV9 and TRBJ2-2, is as follows: DSGVTQTPKHLITATGQRVTLRCSPRSGDLSVYWYQQSLDQGLQFLIQYYNGEERAKGNILERFSAQQFPDLHSELNLSSLELGDSALYFCASSTQDTGELFFGEGSRLTVL.

The chain's CDR3 is CASSQSQVYNEQFF. In DNA, the CDR3 is TGCGCCAGCAGCCAATCACAGGTCTACAATGAGCAGTTCTTC. The V call is TRBV4-3, the J call TRBJ2-1, with D maybe TRBD1 (5 bases). The CDR3 has 14 residues. Per germline, CDR1 LGHNA and CDR2 YSLEER. V lost 2 bases, J lost 3 bases, and 8 bases lay in between.

The chain uses TRBV7-9 and TRBJ2-7; TRBD1 or TRBD2 may be the D gene (7 bases each). V was trimmed by 5 bases and J by 4 bases, leaving 15 bases between them. The CDR3 totals 14 residues. Germline loops: CDR1 SEHNR, CDR2 FQNEAQ (reference sequence). DNA of the CDR3: TGTGCCAGCAGCCGTGGGGAGGGGGCATACGAGCAGTACTTC. It translates to CASSRGEGAYEQYF.

This clonotype was seen just once. The V gene is TRBV7-9, the J gene TRBJ1-6; 7 positions agree with TRBD1. From germline, CDR1 is SEHNR and CDR2 FQNEAQ (reference sequence). V was clipped by 4 bases and J by 7 bases; unmatched bases: 7. The CDR3 runs to 15 residues. This CDR3 is CASSSDRAGNSPLHF. The DNA of the CDR3 is TGTGCCAGCAGCTCCGACAGGGCTGGGAATTCACCCCTCCACTTT. The full variable domain, with the rest looked up from reference TRBV7-9 and TRBJ1-6, is DTGVSQNPRHKITKRGQNVTFRCDPISEHNRLYWYRQTLGQGPEFLTYFQNEAQLEKSRLLSDRFSAERPKGSFSTLEIQRTEQGDSAMYLCASSSDRAGNSPLHFGNGTRLTVT.

This chain connects TRBV12-3 or TRBV12-4 to TRBJ2-1, with 11 bases identical to TRBD2. CDR3 size: 15 residues. With V trimmed by 3 bases and J by 5 bases, 3 bases remained unmatched. The CDR3 coding sequence is TGTGCCAGCAGTTTCAAGGGACTAGCGGACAATGAGCAGTTCTTC. Translation gives CASSFKGLADNEQFF.

The chain is built from TRBV7-9 and TRBJ2-3, with D perhaps assigned TRBD1 or TRBD2 (5 bases each). Looked up from germline, CDR1 is SEHNR and CDR2 is FQNEAQ (reference sequence). CDR3 size: 15 residues. Trimming took off 2 bases at V and 6 bases at J, with 15 bases between the two ends. The CDR3: CASSLKVLEGDTQYF. The CDR3 DNA follows: TGTGCCAGCAGCTTAAAAGTGCTAGAGGGGGATACGCAGTATTTT. The variable domain in full, completed from reference TRBV7-9 and TRBJ2-3, reads DTGVSQNPRHKITKRGQNVTFRCDPISEHNRLYWYRQTLGQGPEFLTYFQNEAQLEKSRLLSDRFSAERPKGSFSTLEIQRTEQGDSAMYLCASSLKVLEGDTQYFGPGTRLTVL.

The chain joins TRBV20-1 to TRBJ2-4; 11 bases line up with TRBD2. The CDR3 sequence is 17 residues long. CDR1 DFQATT and CDR2 SNEGSKA come from the germline V gene (reference sequence). Germline trimming cut 6 bases from V and 0 bases from J; bases unmatched to any gene: 10. CDR3 amino acids: CSAVRLAGTVAKNIQYF. In DNA form, the CDR3 reads TGCAGTGCCGTCCGACTAGCGGGAACCGTAGCCAAAAACATTCAGTACTTC.